This TCR beta chain emerged from a study of vaccination and CD4 T cells after COVID-19. For the study at large: Six males and four females, two of them Hispanic, were enrolled as convalescents.

Note on this clonotype: Its antigen is not known.

Germline CDR1 reads SGDLS; CDR2 reads YYNGEE. The CDR3 is 15 residues long. V was trimmed by 0 bases and J by 2 bases, leaving 10 bases between them. Specified treatment: approximately nine-day PBMC culture with coronavirus spike peptide pools or control peptides (ViraFEST assay). TCR sequencing followed the expansion of antigen-specific T cells with peptide pools in ViraFEST. Negative-selection isolation of CD4+ T cells was performed after around eleven days of culture. The Oncomine TCR Beta short-read assay generated sequence data from the DNA of cultured CD4+ T cells. TCRdb called the PCR reads again in MiXCR, with one record for every CDR3 protein. The table has fewer than 20,000 distinct CDR3 sequences, about 38% seen once; the top ten hold 20% to 25%.

The chain uses TRBV9 and TRBJ2-3; a weak D match, TRBD2 (5 bases). This sequence originates from a human donor with COVID-19. Sequencing was done on a sample of cultured CD4+ T cells from blood. CDR3 residues: CASSVGSGLTDTQYF. Written as DNA, the CDR3 is TGTGCCAGCAGCGTAGGGAGCGGACTCACAGATACGCAGTATTTT.